This passage covers 12 T cell receptor beta chains from one sample sequenced in a study of blood T cells in healthy people across ages. With a J-beta primer mix and a sample-barcoded 5' primer, a second PCR ran roughly 7 to 11 cycles. TCRdb re-analysed the 5' RACE reads in MiXCR, keeping a single row per CDR3 protein. The sample holds hundreds of thousands of distinct CDR3 sequences, 32% seen once. The sequenced material came from blood. These receptors all stem from a woman of 80 years or more in good health.

Many counts were recorded for this clonotype. The chain combines TRBV2 with TRBJ2-3; TRBD1 matches at 7 bases. Germline V lookup: CDR1 SNHLY, CDR2 FYNNEI. This CDR3 has 16 residues. With 5 bases clipped from V and 8 bases from J, the junction kept 16 bases outside the gene matches. In nucleotides, the CDR3 is TGTGCCAGCAGTCCCCCGCGACAGGGCGGCAAGGGTACGCAGTATTTT. This codes for CASSPPRQGGKGTQYF.

A word on this clonotype: Given a much more abundant clone one base away, this may be a read error. V usage is TRBV5-1 and J usage is TRBJ2-1, with 9 bases lining up with TRBD2. In germline, CDR1 is SGHRS, CDR2 YFSETQ. The CDR3 has 15 residues. CDR3 DNA sequence: TGCGCCAGCGGCTTGAAGGTAGCGGGGGACGGGGAGCAGTTCTTC. It codes for CASGLKVAGDGEQFF.

As regards this clonotype: A much larger clonotype is one base distant, so this may be a read error. V usage is TRBV5-6 and J usage is TRBJ2-1, with a weak D call TRBD2 (7 bases). The J call may be incorrect, as the DNA end agrees better with TRBJ2-7. This CDR3 is built from 17 residues. The germline CDR1 and CDR2 sequences are SGHDT and YYEEEE. The CDR3 loop is CASTTLGRGGLYNEQYF. CDR3 nucleotide sequence: TGTGCCAGCACCACGTTGGGAAGGGGGGGACTCTACAATGAGCAGTACTTC.

This clonotype was counted between two and nine times. This chain links TRBV25-1 with TRBJ1-4; possible D gene TRBD1, 6 bases. V dropped 0 bases and J dropped 6 bases, with 14 bases sitting between them. The length of the CDR3 is 16 residues. Germline assignment: CDR1 MGHDK and CDR2 SYGVNS. This chain's CDR3 is CASSEYRDTSYEKLFF. DNA for the CDR3: TGTGCCAGCAGTGAATACCGGGACACCTCGTATGAAAAACTGTTTTTT.

The chain couples TRBV12-3 or TRBV12-4 to TRBJ2-7; possibly TRBD2 for D (5 bases). V lost 6 bases, J lost 3 bases, and 15 bases lay in between. The CDR3 runs 14 residues. The CDR3 bases are TGTGCCAGCAGCTCTACCCGGACTTACTACGAGCAGTACTTC. It encodes CASSSTRTYYEQYF.

To note about this clonotype: A much larger clone lies one base from this, so it may be a read error. The rearrangement uses TRBV18 and TRBJ2-1; TRBD1 aligns across 8 bases. Per the germline V gene, CDR1 is KGHSH and CDR2 is LQKENI. The CDR3 runs 15 residues. V shed 4 bases and J 8 bases; nucleotides not matched to a gene: 10. Here the CDR3 DNA reads TGTGCCAGCTCACGCACAGGGGGGTTTGACGATGAGCAGTTCTTC. The encoded protein is CASSRTGGFDDEQFF. The full variable domain, in which reference TRBV18 and TRBJ2-1 provide the parts outside the CDR3, is NAGVMQNPRHLVRRRGQEARLRCSPMKGHSHVYWYRQLPEEGLKFMVYLQKENIIDESGMPKERFSAEFPKEGPSILRIQQVVRGDSAAYFCASSRTGGFDDEQFFGPGTRLTVL.

In regard to this clonotype: One base away lies a much larger clone, so this may be a sequencing read error. The chain couples TRBV7-8 to TRBJ1-2; TRBD1 agrees at 7 bases. The V gene's germline CDR1 is SGHVS and CDR2 FQNEAQ. The CDR3 sequence is 14 residues long. CDR3 bases: TGTGCCAGCAGTTCTGACAGGGACCTCTATGGCCACACCTTC. It yields the protein CASSSDRDLYGHTF.

This clonotype occurred many times. This chain joins TRBV18 and TRBJ2-1; D may match TRBD1 or TRBD2 (5 bases each). The CDR3 is 15 residues long. Germline CDR1 and CDR2: KGHSH and LQKENI. V lost 8 bases to trimming and J lost 0 bases, with 14 bases between them. The CDR3 DNA sequence: TGTGCCAGCAGCCCCCCAGGGAGCTCCTACAATGAGCAGTTCTTC. Its protein product is CASSPPGSSYNEQFF.

This clonotype appeared many times. The DNA of the CDR3 is TGTGCCAGCAGCTCGGGGACATCGACCTACAATGAGCAGTTCTTC. Its protein product is CASSSGTSTYNEQFF. V gene TRBV7-9 combines with J gene TRBJ2-1; the D gene is possibly TRBD1 (6 bases). In germline, CDR1 is SEHNR, CDR2 FQNEAQ (reference sequence). The CDR3 extends over 15 amino acids. Between the trimmed V and J ends, which lost 4 bases and 2 bases, there was a span of 12 bases.

The chain is built from TRBV20-1 and TRBJ2-7; TRBD2 matches at 11 bases. Germline CDR1 DFQATT, CDR2 SNEGSKA (reference sequence). The CDR3 loop spans 16 amino acids. Trimming removed 0 bases from V and 3 bases from J; junction bases left unmatched: 7. CDR3: CSARDPSGGSLYEQYF. The CDR3 DNA reads TGCAGTGCTAGAGATCCTAGCGGGGGGTCACTCTACGAGCAGTACTTC.

This clonotype was recorded once. The V and J genes are TRBV6-2 or TRBV6-3 and TRBJ1-5, with a possible D match to TRBD1 (6 bases). Looked up from germline, CDR1 is MNHEY and CDR2 is SVGEGT. The V end was cut by 5 bases, the J end by 4 bases, with 18 bases between. This CDR3 has 16 residues. The CDR3: CASSPGGHLPNQPQHF. CDR3 in DNA: TGTGCCAGCAGTCCGGGGGGGCACCTGCCAAATCAGCCCCAGCATTTT.

The V and J genes are TRBV30 and TRBJ2-3; D may be TRBD1 or TRBD2 (5 bases each). The CDR3 runs 16 residues. V was clipped by 0 bases and J by 5 bases, with 18 bases between them. Looked up from germline, CDR1 is GTSNPN and CDR2 is SVGIG (reference sequence). Written as DNA, the CDR3 is TGTGCCTGGAGTGTAGGGACCCCCTTGATTCTAGATACGCAGTATTTT. It codes for CAWSVGTPLILDTQYF. The full variable domain, with the rest looked up from reference TRBV30 and TRBJ2-3, is SQTIHQWPATLVQPVGSPLSLECTVEGTSNPNLYWYRQAAGRGLQLLFYSVGIGQISSEVPQNLSASRPQDRQFILSSKKLLLSDSGFYLCAWSVGTPLILDTQYFGPGTRLTVL.